One sample yielded the 24 T cell receptor beta chains listed below, sequenced in a study of blood T cell repertoires in COVID-19. The table came from immunoSEQ multiplex PCR; TCRdb's copy has only in-frame clones and leaves some out. Here the sample spans roughly 280,000 clones, less than 90% being singletons. Sequencing used peripheral blood. The receptors derive from a man aged 55-75 years who had recovered from COVID-19.

The J gene is TRBJ1-5, the V gene TRBV7-9; the match to TRBD1 covers 10 bases. The CDR3 totals 15 residues. Germline-derived CDR1 and CDR2 are SEHNR and FQNEAQ (reference sequence). With V trimmed by 4 bases and J by 7 bases, 7 bases remained unmatched. CDR3 nucleotides: TGTGCCAGCAGCTCTTCCGGGACAGGGGTGCAGCCCCAGCATTTT. Translating gives CASSSSGTGVQPQHF. The complete variable domain, with remaining parts taken from reference TRBV7-9 and TRBJ1-5, reads DTGVSQNPRHKITKRGQNVTFRCDPISEHNRLYWYRQTLGQGPEFLTYFQNEAQLEKSRLLSDRFSAERPKGSFSTLEIQRTEQGDSAMYLCASSSSGTGVQPQHFGDGTRLSIL.

V is TRBV19 and J is TRBJ2-3; 9 bases align to TRBD1. The CDR3 runs 14 residues. From germline, CDR1 is LNHDA and CDR2 SQIVND (reference sequence). Losses at the gene ends were 6 bases for V and 4 bases for J; bases not matched to a gene: 5. The CDR3 bases are TGTGCCAGTAGGAAGACAGGGGGGCCAGATACGCAGTATTTT. Translation: CASRKTGGPDTQYF.

V and J are TRBV18 and TRBJ1-5; 10 nucleotides line up with TRBD1. V trimming: 5 bases; J trimming: 2 bases; junction bases outside the gene matches: 3. The CDR3 is 15 amino acids. CDR1 is KGHSH and CDR2 is LQKENI in the germline V gene. The CDR3 DNA reads TGTGCCAGCTCATACGGACAGGGGGGCAATCAGCCCCAGCATTTT. Translated, it gives CASSYGQGGNQPQHF.

J is TRBJ2-3 and V is TRBV3-1 (or the pseudogene TRBV3-2); TRBD2 agrees at 9 bases. The CDR3 has 16 residues. V trimming: 4 bases; J trimming: 2 bases; junction bases outside the gene matches: 7. The germline CDR1 and CDR2 sequences are LGHDT and YNNKEL (reference sequence). Written as DNA, the CDR3 is TGTGCCAGCAGCCTGGGGACTAGCTGGTCCACAGATACGCAGTATTTT. Translating it yields CASSLGTSWSTDTQYF.

The rearrangement joins TRBV5-1 to TRBJ1-5, with D uncertain. The CDR3 has 14 amino acids. Germline V lookup: CDR1 SGHRS, CDR2 YFSETQ. Trimming cost V 1 base and J 0 bases, with 5 bases left between them. This chain's CDR3 is CASSLIHSNQPQHF. CDR3 nucleotide sequence: TGCGCCAGCAGCTTGATTCATAGCAATCAGCCCCAGCATTTT.

Only one count was recorded for this clone. CDR3 region: CASSLEPLRNTEAFF. The CDR3 nucleotides are TGCGCCAGCAGCTTGGAACCCCTCAGGAACACTGAAGCTTTCTTT. The J gene is TRBJ1-1, the V gene TRBV5-1; D is ambiguous. The length of the CDR3 is 15 residues. V dropped 0 bases and J dropped 1 base, with 10 bases sitting between them. Per germline, CDR1 SGHRS and CDR2 YFSETQ. The complete variable domain, with remaining parts taken from reference TRBV5-1 and TRBJ1-1, reads KAGVTQTPRYLIKTRGQQVTLSCSPISGHRSVSWYQQTPGQGLQFLFEYFSETQRNKGNFPGRFSGRQFSNSRSEMNVSTLELGDSALYLCASSLEPLRNTEAFFGQGTRLTVV.

This chain joins TRBV7-9 and TRBJ1-1, with D possibly matching TRBD1 (5 bases). V was trimmed by 2 bases and J by 0 bases, leaving 10 bases between them. The CDR3 extends over 15 amino acids. Germline V CDR1 and CDR2: SEHNR, FQNEAQ (reference sequence). The CDR3 spells CASSLTDSMNTEAFF. In DNA, the CDR3 is TGTGCCAGCAGCTTAACCGACAGCATGAACACTGAAGCTTTCTTT.

The chain has TRBV3-1 (or the pseudogene TRBV3-2) and TRBJ1-3; possibly TRBD1 for D (5 bases). Trimming shortened V by 8 bases and J by 0 bases, and 11 bases separated the two germline ends. The germline gives CDR1 LGHDT, CDR2 YNNKEL (reference sequence). This CDR3 has 14 amino acids. The CDR3 nucleotides are TGTGCCAGCCGAAGGGGTAGCTCTGGAAACACCATATATTTT. As protein: CASRRGSSGNTIYF.

This rearrangement joins TRBV7-9 to TRBJ2-1; TRBD1 matches 8 bases. CDR3 size: 15 residues. Germline assignment: CDR1 SEHNR and CDR2 FQNEAQ (reference sequence). The J segment lost 8 bases and the V segment lost 5 bases, leaving 11 bases of the junction unmatched. CDR3 nucleotide sequence: TGTGCCAGCAGCCCCAGGGGACAGGCGTCCCATGAGCAGTTCTTC. As protein: CASSPRGQASHEQFF.

The CDR3 DNA sequence: TGCGCCAGCAGCTTCATAGCGGGGGGGCCGCCTGGGGCCAACGTCCTGACTTTC. Translation gives CASSFIAGGPPGANVLTF. The chain uses TRBV5-1 and TRBJ2-6, with 11 bases fitting TRBD2. The CDR3 contains 18 residues. CDR1 and CDR2 from the germline V gene are SGHRS and YFSETQ. V was clipped by 2 bases and J by 2 bases; unmatched bases: 6. The full variable domain, with the rest looked up from reference TRBV5-1 and TRBJ2-6, is KAGVTQTPRYLIKTRGQQVTLSCSPISGHRSVSWYQQTPGQGLQFLFEYFSETQRNKGNFPGRFSGRQFSNSRSEMNVSTLELGDSALYLCASSFIAGGPPGANVLTFGAGSRLTVL.

This clone was seen a handful of times. The chain is built from TRBV5-1 and TRBJ1-1; D call uncertain. The CDR3 runs to 14 residues. V was pared by 0 bases and J by 0 bases, with 6 bases between. Germline assignment: CDR1 SGHRS and CDR2 YFSETQ. CDR3 coding DNA: TGCGCCAGCAGCTTGGGGACTATGAACACTGAAGCTTTCTTT. Its protein is CASSLGTMNTEAFF. Full variable domain (outside the CDR3, taken from reference TRBV5-1 and TRBJ1-1): KAGVTQTPRYLIKTRGQQVTLSCSPISGHRSVSWYQQTPGQGLQFLFEYFSETQRNKGNFPGRFSGRQFSNSRSEMNVSTLELGDSALYLCASSLGTMNTEAFFGQGTRLTVV.

This chain links TRBV27 with TRBJ1-1; D perhaps matches TRBD1 (6 bases). Germline CDR1 MNHEY, CDR2 SMNVEV (reference sequence). The CDR3 spans 14 residues. V was trimmed by 2 bases and J by 5 bases, leaving 12 bases between them. The CDR3 nucleotides read TGTGCCAGCAGTTTAACAGGGAGACGGACTGAAGCTTTCTTT. Protein product: CASSLTGRRTEAFF.

With respect to this clone: Other DNA sequences of this sample code for an identical CDR3. The CDR3 nucleotides are TGTGCCAGCAGCTTGTCACAGGGGAACACTGAAGCTTTCTTT. It codes for CASSLSQGNTEAFF. The chain couples TRBV7-9 to TRBJ1-1; D is possibly TRBD1 (6 bases). The V end lost 3 bases, the J end lost 1 base, and 9 bases lay between the germline ends. In germline, CDR1 is SEHNR, CDR2 FQNEAQ (reference sequence). The CDR3 has 14 amino acids.

V gene TRBV30 combines with J gene TRBJ1-2; D not resolved. Germline CDR1 GTSNPN, CDR2 SVGIG (reference sequence). This CDR3 has 13 residues. Trimming cost V 0 bases and J 0 bases, with 5 bases left between them. The CDR3 nucleotides read TGTGCCTGGAGTGTAAGAGCTAACTATGGCTACACCTTC. Translation gives CAWSVRANYGYTF.

The chain joins TRBV6-5 to TRBJ2-1, with TRBD2 as a possible D gene (7 bases). Germline loops: CDR1 MNHEY, CDR2 SVGAGI. The V gene lost 4 bases and the J gene lost 4 bases, with 14 bases spanning the gap. This CDR3 is built from 15 residues. In nucleotides, the CDR3 is TGTGCCAGCAGTTCCGGGGGGCGAATGTACAATGAGCAGTTCTTC. Protein product: CASSSGGRMYNEQFF.

The J gene is TRBJ2-7, the V gene TRBV18; TRBD1 matches 8 bases. The CDR3 covers 15 residues. J lost 4 bases, V lost 2 bases, and 7 bases had no gene match. In germline, CDR1 is KGHSH, CDR2 LQKENI. The CDR3 DNA reads as TGTGCCAGCTCACCAAGCCGGGACAGGCTTTACGAGCAGTACTTC. Protein: CASSPSRDRLYEQYF.

The chain joins TRBV28 to TRBJ1-2; 10 bases fit TRBD1. The CDR3 totals 15 residues. J was trimmed by 8 bases and V by 5 bases; bases with no gene match: 11. Germline assignment: CDR1 MDHEN and CDR2 SYDVKM. The CDR3 DNA is TGTGCCAGCAGTACAGGGACAGGGGCCCTTAGGGGCTACACCTTC. This encodes CASSTGTGALRGYTF.

This rearrangement joins TRBV7-2 to TRBJ2-5; D gene uncertain. V lost 0 bases, J lost 2 bases, and 4 bases lay in between. The CDR3 extends over 13 amino acids. Germline lookup yields CDR1 SGHTA and CDR2 FQGNSA. This CDR3 is CASSLARQETQYF. DNA for the CDR3: TGTGCCAGCAGCTTAGCCAGACAAGAGACCCAGTACTTC.

The rearrangement joins TRBV19 to TRBJ1-1; perhaps TRBD1 as D (5 bases). Germline CDR1 LNHDA, CDR2 SQIVND (reference sequence). The CDR3 extends over 13 amino acids. Trimming shortened V by 5 bases and J by 5 bases, and 12 bases separated the two germline ends. The CDR3 sequence is CASSQGVETEAFF. Written as DNA, the CDR3 is TGTGCCAGTAGTCAGGGCGTTGAGACTGAAGCTTTCTTT.

The chain couples TRBV4-1 to TRBJ1-2; D is ambiguous. The CDR3 has 13 residues. Per the germline V gene, CDR1 is MGHRA and CDR2 is YSYEKL. V was pared by 4 bases and J by 2 bases, with 8 bases between. CDR3 DNA sequence: TGCGCCAGCAGCCTCGAGTTAAACTATGGCTACACCTTC. Translating gives CASSLELNYGYTF.

The genes are TRBV3-1 (or the pseudogene TRBV3-2) and TRBJ2-5, with 7 positions matching TRBD2. This CDR3 region has 18 residues. The germline V gene encodes CDR1 LGHDT and CDR2 YNNKEL (reference sequence). V was pared by 1 base and J by 5 bases, with 16 bases of the junction left unmatched. CDR3 DNA sequence: TGTGCCAGCAGCCAAGGGGGTTCGTTGTGGACTAGTGGTGAGACCCAGTACTTC. Amino acids: CASSQGGSLWTSGETQYF.

The V gene is TRBV27, the J gene TRBJ2-7, with 8 bases fitting TRBD1. Per germline, CDR1 MNHEY and CDR2 SMNVEV (reference sequence). This CDR3 has 14 residues. Unmatched junction bases numbered 8, after V lost 4 bases and J lost 6 bases. The CDR3, as DNA: TGTGCCAGCAGTTCCCCCGGACAGGGATCCGAGCAGTACTTC. It yields the protein CASSSPGQGSEQYF.

The chain uses TRBV15 and TRBJ2-3; possibly TRBD2 for D (5 bases). V lost 5 bases to trimming and J lost 5 bases, with 14 bases between them. This CDR3 spans 14 amino acids. Germline V gene lookup returns CDR1 LNHNV and CDR2 YYDKDF (reference sequence). CDR3 loop: CATSAGRLGDTQYF. CDR3 nucleotides: TGTGCCACCAGCGCGGGCCGGTTGGGAGATACGCAGTATTTT.

The chain combines TRBV18 with TRBJ2-3; 11 bases agree with TRBD2. Per germline, CDR1 KGHSH and CDR2 LQKENI. After removal of 2 bases from V and 2 bases from J, the junction contained 3 bases not matched to a gene. The CDR3 consists of 16 residues. The CDR3 DNA reads TGTGCCAGCTCACCATTTAGCGGGAGGGCCACAGATACGCAGTATTTT. It yields the protein CASSPFSGRATDTQYF.